What follows describes a single T cell receptor beta chain. Its binding antigen is unknown. No much larger clonotype is one base removed from it; base qualities were not supplied. Library generation was performed with the immunoSEQ multiplex PCR assay. For the multiplex PCR, a mixture combining 60 forward primers for TCR Vbeta segments and 13 reverse primers for TCR Jbeta segments was used. The CDR3 region of rearranged TCR beta genes was amplified from genomic DNA with a multiplex PCR assay. The amplified TCR beta libraries were sequenced on the Illumina HiSeq System as 87-base-pair reads. Under the source paper's analysis protocol: A later analysis counted 75 million to 100 million unique TCR beta chains across the 500 to 850 repertoires, and 10 million to 11 million of these chains were shared by at least two donors. Raw reads were error-corrected and collapsed into unique sequences by a nearest-neighbor algorithm in which closely related sequences were merged to remove PCR and sequencing errors. CDR3 sequences were aligned to IMGT reference sequences to assign V, D and J gene segments. Each retained sequence needed at least a six-nucleotide match to both a V gene segment and a J gene segment. Rearrangements were classified as productive when the CDR3 lacked stop codons and remained in frame with V and J, and all other rearrangements were classified as non-productive. CDR3 was defined according to IMGT convention as the region running from the second conserved V-encoded cysteine to the conserved J-encoded phenylalanine. In an earlier analysis of approximately 590 of the donors, sequences lacking an unambiguous match to a single V gene segment were excluded. An earlier analysis of approximately 590 of the donors called V segments functional above 56.7% productive rearrangements and segregating when the between-donor standard deviation exceeded 5%. A statistical classification framework was built to diagnose cytomegalovirus status from the catalog of TCR beta chain sequences. A later analysis assigned V and J genes by comparing TCR nucleotide sequences with IMGT/GENE-DB human TR gene sequences. In a later analysis, CDR3 sequences and most-parsimonious VDJ recombination scenarios were assigned using the TCRdist pipeline. A later analysis defined each TCR beta chain by its CDR3 amino acid sequence plus V-gene family, and excluded reads lacking a unique V-gene family. To address suspected cross-contamination and a sequencing artifact, a later analysis removed some 620 highly shared, low-generation-probability nucleotide sequences. In a later analysis, a clonal expansion index for each public chain was calculated from normalized within-repertoire ranks of inferred template counts. In a later analysis, generation probabilities were computed using a VDJ recombination model fitted to out-of-frame rearrangements, and the results were checked against IGoR. In a later analysis, hypergeometric tests were used to score TCR-TCR, TCR-HLA and TCR-CMV co-occurrence, with a repertoire-size bias correction applied to TCR pairs. A later analysis estimated false discovery rates by permuting HLA or CMV assignments 20 times. In a later analysis, co-occurring TCRs were grouped using DBSCAN, with TCRdist sequence similarity added in when clustering inside HLA-allele-positive subsets. For co-occurrence clustering, repertoires with fewer than 30,000 or more than 120,000 public chains were excluded, along with a handful of repertoires with anomalous nucleotide sharing. The immuneACCESS repertoire file appears here via TCRdb, limited to in-frame rearrangements. These files lack a portion of the clones; in checked studies, under half of the deficit traces to unresolved V genes, and the cause of the others is not known. V, J and clone size derive from that table, while D and trimming were established from the DNA sequence. The sample table lists about 57,000 clones, 65% to 80% of them with a count of one. The ten largest account for under 3% of the sample.

The data are from a study of cytomegalovirus exposure and HLA in healthy donors listed by TCRdb under 2017. Turning to the overall study: An earlier analysis of some 600 of the donors reported 250 to 300 Gb of sequence data and 117 million unique TCR beta sequences obtained from roughly 180 million T cells. An early release that covered approximately 600 HLA-typed donors contained approximately 300 gigabases of sequencing data and 70 million to 100 million unique TCR sequences. Of the 350 to 450 genotyped donors, around 81% fell in the genetic ancestry cluster associated with self-reported Caucasian donors. The aim of the study was to test whether cataloging public T cell receptors could identify signatures of past pathogen exposure. The T cell repertoires of 666 subjects were profiled by immunosequencing and related to cytomegalovirus serostatus. Along with the approximately 620-subject first cohort, a separate validation cohort of roughly 110 different subjects was used. High-throughput TCR immunosequencing, statistical association of individual TCRs with disease status, and machine learning were combined to predict cytomegalovirus infection status. In a later analysis, previously published TCR beta repertoires from about 640 donors were re-analyzed and high-resolution HLA genotyping was added so that TCR occurrence patterns could be studied. The later analysis used no new phenotypic data to find candidate immune exposures, relying instead on TCR beta sequences and their occurrence across donors. An earlier analysis of fewer than 750 of the donors used high-throughput TCR beta sequencing to judge whether each TCR beta V gene segment behaved as functional or pseudogenic. Alongside the repertoire data, information on donor age, sex, ethnicity and CMV serostatus was compiled. A later genetic analysis used genome-wide SNP genotypes for about 60% of the roughly 700 donors, treating that subset as a discovery cohort. Every repertoire in the discovery cohort had been generated on one and the same sequencing platform. Both class I and class II loci were covered by HLA typing, at four-digit resolution. The number of donors typed differed by locus, with 629-630 for A, B, C, DRB1 and DQB1, over 500 for DQA1, 600 to 610 for DPA1, and 472 for DPB1. Four to six DR-DQ haplotypes were handled as single units for association and clustering, since linkage in the cohort was strong. Among about 410 genotyped donors of the cohort, an average of roughly 230,000 unique TCR beta nucleotide sequences was sequenced per donor, of which 15% to 20% were non-productive. What the work shows at the level of the full study, not this receptor alone: Because the 87-base-pair reads could not distinguish some IMGT-functional V segments, including TRBV6-2 and TRBV6-3, those segments were excluded. Compared with the roughly 700-donor mean, donors in an Asian-associated ancestry cluster had fewer N-insertions in productive TCRs, according to a later genetic analysis. The cohort was sequenced for TCR beta chains only, and without alpha or paired-chain data the features that could be detected were limited. Across donors, most TCR sequences were observed very rarely, whereas some public TCRs were present in many individuals. The study listed 150 to 200 TCR beta chains as associated with cytomegalovirus. Strong co-occurrence of HLA alleles, especially DR and DQ, made assigning TCR associations to individual alleles difficult. A later analysis associated 16,951 TCR beta sequences with specific HLA alleles at a false discovery rate of 0.05. Three of the identified cytomegalovirus-associated TCR beta chains were confirmed in vitro to be specific for cytomegalovirus antigens. The classifier was reported to diagnose cytomegalovirus status with high specificity and sensitivity in both the original cohort and the validation cohort. Linkage disequilibrium might explain the correlated functional status among segregating V segments, but an unknown experimental factor could not be ruled out. Because HLA typing was unavailable for some donors at each locus, only the typed subset was used in association tests. In a later analysis, most CMV-associated TCR beta chains were found to appear HLA-restricted, with HLA associations seemingly driven largely by CMV exposure. A later analysis reported that several top co-occurrence clusters appeared linked to parvovirus B19, influenza, CMV and Epstein-Barr virus. A further reported finding was that TCR beta sequences accurately predicted the HLA-A and HLA-B alleles for most subjects in the first cohort. The authors suggested that the approach could potentially be extended to other disease states and immunological phenotypes. The only immune exposure information available for the cohort was CMV serostatus. Because counts were too low, seventeen rarely observed V segments, including chromosome 9 orphons, were excluded from the earlier analysis of 587 of the donors. In a later analysis, the rate of TCR association differed among HLA loci, with DRB1 alleles having the most associated TCRs and HLA-C alleles having the fewest. In a later analysis, HLA-associated TCR beta chains showed more clonal expansion and lower generation probabilities than non-associated chains that were equally common. The presence/absence analyses assumed that sequencing depth was roughly uniform across donors, and that assumption may not be true. A cluster of highly shared sequence variants was judged likely to be a technical artifact of the sequencing pipeline. An earlier analysis of approximately 570 of the donors showed that most TCR beta V segments appeared in productive rearrangements either about 87% or about 30% of the time, which broadly matched IMGT annotations. V-gene and J-gene trimming of TCR beta chains was associated with a missense DCLRE1C variant in a later genetic analysis, and the association was replicated in an independent cohort.

The junction shows trimming of 0 bases on V and 4 bases on J, plus 7 bases between the germline ends. The CDR3 goes from the cysteine to the phenylalanine over 13 residues. The retained sequence is limited to the CDR3, 39 bases, with the frame set at the first base. Per the germline V gene, SGDLS is the CDR1 and YYNGEE is the CDR2. The cohort consisted of 670 or so healthy bone marrow donors. At the time of sampling, every cohort member was nominally healthy, though immune exposures that went unrecorded were likely present. The donor tested CMV seronegative, placing the donor among the roughly 400 seronegative members of the cohort. A peripheral blood sample was provided by each donor, and peripheral blood mononuclear cells were used for TCR beta sequencing. Genomic DNA extraction from the blood cell samples was performed with the Qiagen DNeasy Blood Extraction Kit.

The clonotype was recovered from a woman in her 30s in good health and CMV-seronegative. The V and J genes are TRBV9 and TRBJ1-1; no D gene is confidently identified. Sequencing was carried out using PBMCs. The sequenced DNA: TGTGCCAGCAGCGTAGGGTCGGGCACTGAAGCTTTCTTT. Translated, this gives CASSVGSGTEAFF.